The entry below gives a single T cell receptor beta chain sequence along with its context. Its specificity is unknown. Clones were read by immunoSEQ multiplex PCR, and TCRdb kept only the in-frame ones, dropping some. The repertoire holds 160,000 or so clones, with more than 85% as singletons. This sample was taken from a study of lymphopenia after photon versus proton radiotherapy. Broader study findings: After the lymphocyte nadir, photon-treated repertoires showed oligoclonal expansion, especially of CD8+ Temra cells. Better survival with proton therapy was suggested as possible, not demonstrated. Under photons, naive T cells and diversity fell while effector/memory populations rose.

Trimming removed 5 bases at V and 7 bases at J, with 24 bases between. The CDR3 spans 16 residues. In germline, CDR1 is SEHNR, CDR2 FQNEAQ (reference sequence). The chain employs TRBV7-9 and TRBJ2-7, with D tentatively TRBD1 (6 bases). The source was peripheral blood, collected from a patient treated with photon-based radiotherapy. The clonotype was recovered from a man aged 50 to 60 with gastric cancer. CDR3 in DNA: TGTGCCAGCAGCGTACAGGGTTTAGGCGGAGGCGGGGAGCAGTACTTC. Its protein product is CASSVQGLGGGGEQYF. Complete variable domain (other parts from reference TRBV7-9 and TRBJ2-7): DTGVSQNPRHKITKRGQNVTFRCDPISEHNRLYWYRQTLGQGPEFLTYFQNEAQLEKSRLLSDRFSAERPKGSFSTLEIQRTEQGDSAMYLCASSVQGLGGGGEQYFGPGTRLTVT.